This is a list of T cell receptor beta chains from one sample in a study of OX40 agonist ivuxolimab in advanced cancers. TCRdb's table, derived via immunoSEQ multiplex PCR, lists solely in-frame clones and lacks some. The sample holds tens of thousands of clones, roughly 86% seen once. The specimen comprised CD4+ or CD8+ T cells sorted from blood, sampled in a trial of the OX40 agonist ivuxolimab. These receptors originate from an adult with an advanced solid tumor such as melanoma, head and neck, liver or kidney cancer. Each CDR3 is given with its conserved first and last residue. A D gene is named only where the DNA matches it firmly. Not all rows give a size; the values are once, few, many and, for expanded clones, a class.

v_call: TRBV28; j_call: TRBJ2-1; d_call: NA; clone_size: NA; cdr3_aa: CASSSGSGSYNEQFF; cdr3_nt: TGTGCCAGCAGTTCGGGGAGCGGCTCCTACAATGAGCAGTTCTTC
v_call: TRBV7-8; j_call: TRBJ2-5; d_call: TRBD2; clone_size: NA; cdr3_aa: CASSPGTSGKETQYF; cdr3_nt: TGTGCCAGCAGCCCGGGGACTAGCGGCAAAGAGACCCAGTACTTC
v_call: TRBV10-1; j_call: TRBJ1-6; d_call: NA; clone_size: NA; cdr3_aa: CASSELQFSPLHF; cdr3_nt: TGCGCCAGCAGTGAGTTACAGTTTTCACCCCTCCACTTT
v_call: TRBV6-5; j_call: TRBJ1-5; d_call: TRBD1; clone_size: NA; cdr3_aa: CASSWGQGSNQPQHF; cdr3_nt: TGTGCCAGCAGTTGGGGACAGGGAAGCAATCAGCCCCAGCATTTT
v_call: TRBV6-6; j_call: TRBJ2-7; d_call: NA; clone_size: once; cdr3_aa: CASSLVSGFEQYF; cdr3_nt: TGTGCCAGCAGTTTAGTTTCGGGCTTCGAGCAGTACTTC
v_call: TRBV6-1; j_call: TRBJ1-2; d_call: TRBD1; clone_size: NA; cdr3_aa: CASEKQGSYGYTF; cdr3_nt: TGTGCCAGCGAGAAACAGGGGTCCTATGGCTACACCTTC
v_call: TRBV4-2; j_call: TRBJ2-6; d_call: NA; clone_size: once; cdr3_aa: CASSQAGGAGANVLTF; cdr3_nt: TGTGCCAGCAGCCAAGCGGGGGGCGCTGGGGCCAACGTCCTGACTTTC
v_call: TRBV2; j_call: TRBJ1-5; d_call: NA; clone_size: NA; cdr3_aa: CASTSEGNQPQHF; cdr3_nt: TGTGCCAGCACGAGTGAGGGGAATCAGCCCCAGCATTTT
v_call: TRBV11-1; j_call: TRBJ1-5; d_call: NA; clone_size: NA; cdr3_aa: CASSFEGNQPQHF; cdr3_nt: TGTGCCAGCAGCTTCGAAGGAAATCAGCCCCAGCATTTT
v_call: TRBV10-3; j_call: TRBJ1-3; d_call: NA; clone_size: NA; cdr3_aa: CAISGREQGNTIYF; cdr3_nt: TGTGCCATCAGTGGACGTGAACAGGGAAACACCATATATTTT
v_call: TRBV7-2; j_call: TRBJ2-4; d_call: NA; clone_size: NA; cdr3_aa: CASSLAAYAKNIQYF; cdr3_nt: TGTGCCAGCAGCTTAGCGGCCTATGCCAAAAACATTCAGTACTTC
v_call: TRBV19; j_call: TRBJ2-3; d_call: TRBD2; clone_size: NA; cdr3_aa: CASSMGAGVTDTQYF; cdr3_nt: TGTGCCAGTAGTATGGGAGCGGGGGTTACAGATACGCAGTATTTT
v_call: TRBV9; j_call: TRBJ1-5; d_call: NA; clone_size: NA; cdr3_aa: CASSVGSQPSQPQHF; cdr3_nt: TGTGCCAGCAGCGTAGGTTCCCAGCCGAGTCAGCCCCAGCATTTT
v_call: TRBV10-3; j_call: TRBJ2-2; d_call: NA; clone_size: NA; cdr3_aa: CAISEFIGKNTGELFF; cdr3_nt: TGTGCCATCAGTGAGTTTATAGGAAAAAACACCGGGGAGCTGTTTTTT
v_call: TRBV7-2; j_call: TRBJ2-7; d_call: NA; clone_size: NA; cdr3_aa: CASSLAGTEQYF; cdr3_nt: TGTGCCAGCAGCTTAGCAGGGACAGAGCAGTACTTC
v_call: TRBV5-1; j_call: TRBJ1-1; d_call: TRBD1; clone_size: NA; cdr3_aa: CASGDRGQGHTEAFF; cdr3_nt: TGCGCCAGCGGCGACCGAGGACAGGGCCACACTGAAGCTTTCTTT
v_call: TRBV19; j_call: TRBJ2-6; d_call: NA; clone_size: NA; cdr3_aa: CASSRPGANVLTF; cdr3_nt: TGTGCCAGTAGTAGACCTGGGGCCAACGTCCTGACTTTC
v_call: TRBV6-5; j_call: TRBJ2-7; d_call: NA; clone_size: NA; cdr3_aa: CASSYRASNNEQYF; cdr3_nt: TGTGCCAGCAGTTACCGGGCTAGCAACAACGAGCAGTACTTC
v_call: TRBV6-1; j_call: TRBJ1-2; d_call: NA; clone_size: once; cdr3_aa: CASSSETGHRYGYTF; cdr3_nt: TGTGCCAGCAGTTCCGAAACGGGACACCGTTATGGCTACACCTTC
v_call: TRBV21-1; j_call: TRBJ2-4; d_call: NA; clone_size: NA; cdr3_aa: CASSKCNIQYF; cdr3_nt: TGTGCCAGCAGCAAATGTAACATTCAGTACTTC
v_call: TRBV18; j_call: TRBJ2-7; d_call: NA; clone_size: NA; cdr3_aa: CASSPSTGTYEQYF; cdr3_nt: TGTGCCAGCTCACCATCGACAGGAACCTACGAGCAGTACTTC
v_call: TRBV5-1; j_call: TRBJ2-3; d_call: TRBD2; clone_size: few; cdr3_aa: CASSGGGSTDTQYF; cdr3_nt: TGCGCCAGCAGCGGCGGGGGGAGCACAGATACGCAGTATTTT
v_call: TRBV6-5; j_call: TRBJ1-2; d_call: NA; clone_size: NA; cdr3_aa: CASTLGRGYTF; cdr3_nt: TGTGCCAGCACTTTGGGCAGAGGCTACACCTTC
v_call: TRBV18; j_call: TRBJ2-5; d_call: NA; clone_size: NA; cdr3_aa: CASSPIWGEVQETQYF; cdr3_nt: TGTGCCAGCTCACCAATTTGGGGAGAGGTCCAAGAGACCCAGTACTTC
v_call: TRBV19; j_call: TRBJ2-3; d_call: NA; clone_size: NA; cdr3_aa: CASSISVTSTDTQYF; cdr3_nt: TGTGCCAGTAGTATCTCTGTAACTAGCACAGATACGCAGTATTTT
v_call: TRBV4-1; j_call: TRBJ1-4; d_call: NA; clone_size: NA; cdr3_aa: CASSPGSRANEKLFF; cdr3_nt: TGCGCCAGCAGCCCAGGGAGTCGGGCTAATGAAAAACTGTTTTTT
v_call: TRBV9; j_call: TRBJ2-7; d_call: NA; clone_size: NA; cdr3_aa: CASSVDMDSSYEQYF; cdr3_nt: TGTGCCAGCAGCGTAGATATGGATAGCTCCTACGAGCAGTACTTC
v_call: TRBV2; j_call: TRBJ2-2; d_call: TRBD1; clone_size: NA; cdr3_aa: CASSETGGIVGELFF; cdr3_nt: TGTGCCAGCAGCGAGACAGGGGGTATCGTCGGGGAGCTGTTTTTT
v_call: TRBV30; j_call: TRBJ2-3; d_call: NA; clone_size: few; cdr3_aa: CAWSRALTDTQYF; cdr3_nt: TGTGCCTGGAGCCGGGCCCTCACAGATACGCAGTATTTT
v_call: TRBV4-2; j_call: TRBJ1-1; d_call: NA; clone_size: NA; cdr3_aa: CASSQVGGNTEAFF; cdr3_nt: TGTGCCAGCAGCCAAGTCGGAGGGAACACTGAAGCTTTCTTT
v_call: TRBV4-1; j_call: TRBJ1-1; d_call: TRBD1; clone_size: once; cdr3_aa: CASSQDGRGDAEAFF; cdr3_nt: TGCGCCAGCAGCCAAGATGGCAGGGGGGACGCTGAAGCTTTCTTT
v_call: TRBV19; j_call: TRBJ2-3; d_call: NA; clone_size: NA; cdr3_aa: CASSIRQVVTDTQYF; cdr3_nt: TGTGCCAGTAGTATTAGGCAGGTGGTCACAGATACGCAGTATTTT
v_call: TRBV12-5; j_call: TRBJ1-5; d_call: NA; clone_size: NA; cdr3_aa: CASGSGTISNQPQHF; cdr3_nt: TGTGCTAGTGGTTCCGGGACAATAAGCAATCAGCCCCAGCATTTT
v_call: TRBV5-1; j_call: TRBJ2-2; d_call: TRBD1; clone_size: once; cdr3_aa: CASSLEGAYTGELFF; cdr3_nt: TGCGCCAGCAGCTTGGAGGGGGCCTACACCGGGGAGCTGTTTTTT
v_call: TRBV7-3; j_call: TRBJ2-2; d_call: NA; clone_size: NA; cdr3_aa: CASSSHTSQESTGELFF; cdr3_nt: TGTGCCAGCAGCTCCCATACTAGCCAGGAGTCCACCGGGGAGCTGTTTTTT
v_call: TRBV4-2; j_call: TRBJ1-3; d_call: TRBD1; clone_size: NA; cdr3_aa: CASSQDGWTGTGNTIYF; cdr3_nt: TGTGCCAGCAGCCAAGATGGGTGGACAGGGACCGGAAACACCATATATTTT
v_call: TRBV12-5; j_call: TRBJ1-1; d_call: NA; clone_size: few; cdr3_aa: CASGLAGLTTEAFF; cdr3_nt: TGTGCTAGTGGTTTGGCGGGACTTACAACTGAAGCTTTCTTT
v_call: TRBV7-9; j_call: TRBJ2-5; d_call: NA; clone_size: NA; cdr3_aa: CASSQVSVQETQYF; cdr3_nt: TGTGCCAGCAGCCAAGTATCTGTACAAGAGACCCAGTACTTC
v_call: TRBV4-1; j_call: TRBJ1-2; d_call: NA; clone_size: NA; cdr3_aa: CASRPTASGPYGYTF; cdr3_nt: TGCGCCAGCAGACCTACAGCCTCCGGGCCCTATGGCTACACCTTC
v_call: TRBV19; j_call: TRBJ1-2; d_call: NA; clone_size: NA; cdr3_aa: CASSRGGAAGYTF; cdr3_nt: TGTGCCAGTAGTAGGGGAGGGGCAGCGGGCTACACCTTC
v_call: TRBV6-1; j_call: TRBJ1-2; d_call: NA; clone_size: once; cdr3_aa: CASSPAREDYGYTF; cdr3_nt: TGTGCCAGCAGTCCGGCCAGGGAGGACTATGGCTACACCTTC
v_call: TRBV6-1; j_call: TRBJ1-5; d_call: NA; clone_size: NA; cdr3_aa: CASSPDRSNQPQHF; cdr3_nt: TGTGCCAGCAGCCCCGACAGAAGCAATCAGCCCCAGCATTTT
v_call: TRBV6-6; j_call: TRBJ2-7; d_call: NA; clone_size: NA; cdr3_aa: CASSYSLARSYEQYF; cdr3_nt: TGTGCCAGCAGTTACTCTCTAGCGCGCTCCTACGAGCAGTACTTC
v_call: TRBV6-1; j_call: TRBJ2-7; d_call: NA; clone_size: NA; cdr3_aa: CASIDGRAYEQYF; cdr3_nt: TGTGCCAGCATCGACGGCAGGGCGTACGAGCAGTACTTC
v_call: TRBV4-1; j_call: TRBJ1-5; d_call: NA; clone_size: NA; cdr3_aa: CASSQDSFSNQPQHF; cdr3_nt: TGCGCCAGCAGCCAAGATTCATTCAGCAATCAGCCCCAGCATTTT
v_call: TRBV11-2; j_call: TRBJ2-5; d_call: NA; clone_size: NA; cdr3_aa: CASSLSIRETQYF; cdr3_nt: TGTGCCAGCAGCTTGAGCATTCGGGAGACCCAGTACTTC
v_call: TRBV28; j_call: TRBJ2-1; d_call: TRBD2; clone_size: NA; cdr3_aa: CASRGSGSMVEQFF; cdr3_nt: TGTGCCAGCAGAGGTAGCGGGAGTATGGTTGAGCAGTTCTTC